The 28 T cell receptor beta chains reported below all come from one sample, sequenced in a study of blood T cell repertoires in COVID-19. Generated by immunoSEQ multiplex PCR, the TCRdb table keeps only in-frame clones and is missing some. Of 120,000 to 150,000 clones in the sample, around nine tenths are singletons; the top ten hold about 2.1%. The sample comprised peripheral blood. The receptors were gathered from a human donor in a cohort sampled during active COVID-19.

The chain combines TRBV4-2 with TRBJ1-2; 7 nucleotides align to TRBD1. The germline CDR1 and CDR2 sequences are LGHNA and YNFKEQ. V dropped 0 bases and J dropped 6; count of bases not matched to a gene: 16. The CDR3 is 18 amino acids. CDR3 protein: CASSQDISLRGRGDGYTF. The CDR3 bases are TGTGCCAGCAGCCAAGATATCTCCCTACGGGGCAGGGGGGATGGCTACACCTTC.

The V gene is TRBV2, the J gene TRBJ2-7; D is unclear. The germline V and J ends were trimmed by 6 bases and 5 bases, with 8 bases remaining between them. The CDR3 extends over 11 amino acids. Germline assignment: CDR1 SNHLY and CDR2 FYNNEI. This CDR3 is CASSVIDEQYF. For the CDR3, the DNA is TGTGCCAGCAGCGTTATCGACGAGCAGTACTTC. Full variable domain (missing parts from reference TRBV2 and TRBJ2-7): EPEVTQTPSHQVTQMGQEVILRCVPISNHLYFYWYRQILGQKVEFLVSFYNNEISEKSEIFDDQFSVERPDGSNFTLKIRSTKLEDSAMYFCASSVIDEQYFGPGTRLTVT.

V is TRBV28 and J is TRBJ1-2; 9 bases are a match to TRBD1. This CDR3 is built from 14 residues. V shed 6 bases and J 7 bases; nucleotides not matched to a gene: 9. The V gene's germline CDR1 is MDHEN and CDR2 SYDVKM. Here the CDR3 reads CASRTGGGSGGYTF. CDR3 nucleotides: TGTGCCAGCAGAACAGGGGGCGGTTCAGGTGGCTACACCTTC.

The chain recombines TRBV2 with TRBJ2-7; 13 bases are a match to TRBD2. Germline lookup yields CDR1 SNHLY and CDR2 FYNNEI. V shed 6 bases and J 1 base; nucleotides not matched to a gene: 15. The CDR3 covers 19 residues. The CDR3 loop reads CASRPMPTSGRFLSYEQYF. In DNA form, the CDR3 reads TGTGCCAGCAGACCCATGCCGACTAGCGGGAGGTTCCTTTCCTACGAGCAGTACTTC.

V gene TRBV30 combines with J gene TRBJ2-7; 12 bases match TRBD1. V lost 5 bases and J lost 4; bases outside the gene matches: 6. The CDR3 is 14 residues long. Germline CDR1 is GTSNPN and CDR2 is SVGIG (reference sequence). The CDR3 loop reads CAWVGQGAGYEQYF. The DNA for the CDR3 is TGTGCCTGGGTGGGACAGGGGGCTGGTTACGAGCAGTACTTC.

The chain links TRBV7-2 to TRBJ2-7, with 9 bases aligning to TRBD1. CDR1 SGHTA and CDR2 FQGNSA come from the germline V gene. The CDR3 runs to 15 residues. V shed 4 bases, J shed 9 bases, and the junction held 13 bases outside the gene matches. The CDR3 DNA reads as TGTGCCAGCAGCTCCCAAAACTTACAGGGGGCGAGGCAGTACTTC. Amino acids: CASSSQNLQGARQYF.

The J gene is TRBJ2-1, the V gene TRBV4-1, with 7 nucleotides matching TRBD1. V gave up 4 bases and J gave up 6 bases; unmatched junction bases: 12. CDR1 is MGHRA and CDR2 is YSYEKL in the germline V gene. The CDR3 spans 16 residues. In nucleotides, the CDR3 is TGCGCCAGCAGCCGCTCAAAGGGGACAGTTGGCAATGAGCAGTTCTTC. It is translated as CASSRSKGTVGNEQFF.

J is TRBJ2-5 and V is TRBV2, with 10 bases identical to TRBD1. This CDR3 region has 13 residues. Unmatched junction bases numbered 4, after V lost 8 bases and J lost 4 bases. CDR1 is SNHLY and CDR2 is FYNNEI in the germline V gene. The CDR3 is CASQGDRGETQYF. The CDR3 DNA reads as TGTGCCAGCCAAGGGGACAGGGGAGAGACCCAGTACTTC.

The chain recombines TRBV19 with TRBJ2-5, with D hard to call. The V gene's germline CDR1 is LNHDA and CDR2 SQIVND (reference sequence). Trimming took 10 bases from V and 3 from J, leaving 24 bases between them. The CDR3 is 16 amino acids. The CDR3 reads CATPTRQRQKEETQYF. CDR3 bases: TGTGCCACCCCAACTCGACAAAGGCAAAAAGAAGAGACCCAGTACTTC.

V gene TRBV4-1 combines with J gene TRBJ2-1; D is uncertain. The CDR3 spans 12 residues. Between the trimmed V and J ends, which lost 3 bases and 14 bases, there was a span of 14 bases. Per the germline V gene, CDR1 is MGHRA and CDR2 is YSYEKL. CDR3 protein: CASSQSGPGKFF. The CDR3 DNA reads as TGCGCCAGCAGCCAGTCTGGGCCTGGAAAGTTCTTC.

The chain recombines TRBV7-2 with TRBJ2-6, with no clear D. Germline CDR1 SGHTA, CDR2 FQGNSA. The V end lost 3 bases, the J end lost 2 bases, and 2 bases lay between the germline ends. The CDR3 is 13 residues long. CDR3 region: CASSFAGANVLTF. In DNA, the CDR3 is TGTGCCAGCAGCTTCGCTGGGGCCAACGTCCTGACTTTC.

This chain links TRBV7-9 with TRBJ2-3; 13 bases align to TRBD2. The CDR3 loop spans 17 amino acids. J lost 0 bases, V lost 2 bases, and 2 bases had no gene match. Germline V CDR1 and CDR2: SEHNR, FQNEAQ (reference sequence). CDR3: CASSLRTSGRSTDTQYF. The DNA of the CDR3 is TGTGCCAGCAGCTTACGGACTAGCGGGAGAAGCACAGATACGCAGTATTTT.

The gene calls are TRBV4-2 and TRBJ1-2; D unresolved. This CDR3 contains 15 residues. The germline V gene encodes CDR1 LGHNA and CDR2 YNFKEQ. The V gene lost 0 bases and the J gene lost 5 bases, with 13 bases spanning the gap. CDR3 residues: CASSQESDRGYGYTF. The CDR3 DNA reads as TGTGCCAGCAGCCAAGAATCGGATAGAGGATATGGCTACACCTTC.

The rearrangement links TRBV4-2 to TRBJ1-3, with D perhaps matching TRBD1 (5 bases). Between the trimmed V and J ends, which lost 3 bases and 6 bases, there was a span of 18 bases. The germline CDR1 and CDR2 sequences are LGHNA and YNFKEQ. CDR3 length: 16 amino acids. The CDR3 DNA reads TGTGCCAGCAGCCAGCCGGGAGACCGGGGGGAAAACACCATATATTTT. Its protein product is CASSQPGDRGENTIYF.

The rearrangement joins TRBV7-2 to TRBJ2-4; no clear D gene. The CDR3 spans 11 residues. V lost 3 bases and J 11 bases, leaving 8 bases between the germline ends. The germline CDR1 and CDR2 sequences are SGHTA and FQGNSA. The CDR3 spells CASSFSQVQYF. DNA for the CDR3: TGTGCCAGCAGCTTTAGTCAGGTTCAGTACTTC.

Only one count was recorded for this clone. The gene calls are TRBV29-1 and TRBJ2-7; TRBD2 is a possible D gene (7 bases). V lost 6 bases and J 1 base, leaving 19 bases between the germline ends. The CDR3 has 15 residues. Germline lookup yields CDR1 SQVTM and CDR2 ANQGSEA. The CDR3, as DNA: TGCAGCGTCAGAACTTACAGGGAGGGGTCCTACGAGCAGTACTTC. Translation: CSVRTYREGSYEQYF.

The rearrangement uses TRBV5-8 and TRBJ1-1; 7 bases align to TRBD1. V lost 1 base and J lost 7; bases outside the gene matches: 7. The CDR3 has 14 amino acids. CDR1 is SGHTS, CDR2 YDEGEE, per germline. Written as DNA, the CDR3 is TGTGCCAGCAGCTTGCGGGGACAGATTTATGAAGCTTTCTTT. Its translation is CASSLRGQIYEAFF.

This chain connects TRBV11-1 to TRBJ2-7, with D perhaps matching TRBD2 (5 bases). From germline, CDR1 is SGHAT and CDR2 FQDESV (reference sequence). The CDR3 has 13 amino acids. V shed 1 base and J shed 2 bases, with 6 bases lying between them. CDR3 amino acids: CASSLGSAYEQYF. DNA for the CDR3: TGTGCCAGCAGCTTAGGTAGCGCCTACGAGCAGTACTTC.

Written as DNA, the CDR3 is TGTGCCACCAGCAGAGGTTATCGGGGCTACGAGCAGTACTTC. This gives the protein CATSRGYRGYEQYF. The J gene is TRBJ2-7, the V gene TRBV15; tentatively, D is TRBD2 (5 bases). Trimming took off 1 base at V and 3 bases at J, with 10 bases between the two ends. This CDR3 region has 14 residues. The germline CDR1 and CDR2 sequences are LNHNV and YYDKDF (reference sequence).

This clone was detected only once. This chain uses TRBV3-1 (or the pseudogene TRBV3-2) with TRBJ1-5; maybe TRBD1 (5 bases). Germline V lookup: CDR1 LGHDT, CDR2 YNNKEL (reference sequence). V was pared by 2 bases and J by 6 bases, with 17 bases between. The CDR3 totals 16 residues. The CDR3 DNA follows: TGTGCCAGCAGCCAATCTCCCAGGGCATCAGGTCAGCCCCAGCATTTT. It is translated as CASSQSPRASGQPQHF.

The genes are TRBV19 and TRBJ2-1; 8 bases are a match to TRBD2. With V trimmed by 2 bases and J by 2 bases, 5 bases remained unmatched. There are 16 residues in the CDR3. Germline V gene lookup returns CDR1 LNHDA and CDR2 SQIVND (reference sequence). The CDR3 DNA follows: TGTGCCAGTAGTATAAGAGCGGGAGCTACCTACAATGAGCAGTTCTTC. It yields the protein CASSIRAGATYNEQFF.

The rearrangement uses TRBV6-5 and TRBJ2-5, with 7 bases identical to TRBD2. This CDR3 comprises 15 residues. Germline V lookup: CDR1 MNHEY, CDR2 SVGAGI. Germline trimming cut 6 bases from V and 4 bases from J; bases unmatched to any gene: 11. This CDR3 reads CASSPRFGGRETQYF. CDR3 nucleotides: TGTGCCAGCAGCCCACGGTTCGGGGGGAGAGAGACCCAGTACTTC.

The gene calls are TRBV6-5 and TRBJ1-1; perhaps TRBD1 as D (5 bases). CDR1 MNHEY and CDR2 SVGAGI come from the germline V gene. CDR3 length: 15 amino acids. With 5 bases removed from V and 2 bases from J, the gap between germline ends came to 15 bases. The CDR3 DNA follows: TGTGCCAGCAGTCCGGGGGGACGGGGCAACACTGAAGCTTTCTTT. It is translated as CASSPGGRGNTEAFF.

The rearrangement uses TRBV29-1 and TRBJ2-1, with D perhaps TRBD2 (6 bases). Between the trimmed V and J ends, which lost 4 bases and 7 bases, there was a span of 11 bases. The V gene's germline CDR1 is SQVTM and CDR2 ANQGSEA. The CDR3 totals 12 residues. The CDR3 DNA follows: TGCAGCGTTGTGTCGACTAGGAATGAGCAGTTCTTC. Protein: CSVVSTRNEQFF.

This chain joins TRBV10-3 and TRBJ2-1; 9 nucleotides agree with TRBD1. This CDR3 is 16 amino acids long. CDR1 is ENHRY, CDR2 SYGVKD, per germline. The V and J ends lost 0 bases and 12 bases, in that order; junction bases with no gene match: 12. DNA of the CDR3: TGTGCCATCAGTGAGTCGGGGGACAGGGAGGCAAACGGGCAGTTCTTC. Translating it yields CAISESGDREANGQFF.

This chain links TRBV19 with TRBJ2-5, with TRBD2 matching over 7 bases. Germline values: CDR1 LNHDA, CDR2 SQIVND (reference sequence). The V segment lost 5 bases and the J segment 2 bases; nucleotides outside the gene matches: 8. The CDR3 covers 15 residues. Written as DNA, the CDR3 is TGTGCCAGTAGTGATCAGCGGGGAGAGCAAGAGACCCAGTACTTC. As protein: CASSDQRGEQETQYF.

The chain is built from TRBV7-3 and TRBJ1-1; D may be TRBD1 (5 bases). The CDR3 loop spans 13 amino acids. The germline V gene has CDR1 SGHTA and CDR2 FQGTGA. Trimming took 2 bases from V and 1 from J, leaving 5 bases between them. CDR3 protein: CASSLQGNTEAFF. CDR3 nucleotides: TGTGCCAGCAGCTTACAGGGGAACACTGAAGCTTTCTTT. The entire variable domain, with the rest obtained from reference TRBV7-3 and TRBJ1-1, is as follows: GAGVSQTPSNKVTEKGKYVELRCDPISGHTALYWYRQSLGQGPEFLIYFQGTGAADDSGLPNDRFFAVRPEGSVSTLKIQRTERGDSAVYLCASSLQGNTEAFFGQGTRLTVV.

This clone was detected a few times. The chain has TRBV2 and TRBJ1-2; 8 nucleotides agree with TRBD1. Germline CDR1 reads SNHLY; CDR2 reads FYNNEI. The CDR3 runs to 14 residues. Losses at the gene ends were 5 bases for V and 4 bases for J; bases not matched to a gene: 6. The chain's CDR3 is CASSPQGEVYGYTF. The CDR3 DNA follows: TGTGCCAGCAGTCCACAGGGGGAGGTCTATGGCTACACCTTC.